The source of this T cell receptor (beta chain) is a study of shared clonotypes between healthy human individuals. Points from the study as a whole: Approximately 5% of naive CD4 clonotypes were shared across four donors. Researchers sampled only blood; tissue repertoires likely differ.

For every subset, genomic DNA was evenly distributed across several immunoSEQ plates. The protocol was immunoSEQ multiplex PCR, while the TCRdb copy is restricted to in-frame clones and leaves out a portion. The top ten hold roughly 1.7% of the sample, which has some 2.1 million clones, 80% to 95% seen once. This CDR3 comprises 13 residues. The V gene lost 0 bases and the J gene lost 9 bases, with 10 bases spanning the gap. The germline gives CDR1 SGHDT, CDR2 YYEEEE. Naive CD8 cells were CD45RO-negative, positively selected for CCR7, excluding terminally differentiated effector memory CD45RA+ cells. Donors included only healthy HIV-negative adults lacking recent acute infections or vaccinations. Comment on this clone: Its matching antigen is unknown.

The source of this sequence is a man between 18 and 35 years old in good health. Some clones in this sample may be carry-over from other donors' samples. Input material: naive CD8+ T cells from PBMCs. The rearrangement uses TRBV5-6 and TRBJ2-1; D call uncertain. CDR3 sequence reads: CASSLGPLSEQFF. The CDR3 DNA is TGTGCCAGCAGCTTGGGACCCCTATCTGAGCAGTTCTTC.